The 18 T cell receptor beta chains in this list originate from one sample, sequenced in a study of follicular helper T cells after annual influenza vaccination. As for time point: 2013-2014 season, 7 days after vaccination. Clones were read by immunoSEQ multiplex PCR, and TCRdb kept only the in-frame ones, dropping some. Among over 4,500 clones listed, about 92% were seen once. This specimen was CXCR5+ CD38- circulating T follicular helper cells from blood, taken 7 days after influenza vaccination. Subset specified: circulating Tfh, non-naive CD4+CXCR5+PD-1+ (ICOS+CD38+ or ICOS-CD38-). The receptors were gathered from an adult who received the influenza vaccine.

The chain carries TRBV2 and TRBJ1-4; 8 positions agree with TRBD1. Germline trimming cut 10 bases from V and 0 bases from J; bases unmatched to any gene: 10. The length of the CDR3 is 16 residues. Germline assignment: CDR1 SNHLY and CDR2 FYNNEI. In DNA form, the CDR3 reads TGTGCCATAGCCGGGACAGGCTTTACAACTAATGAAAAACTGTTTTTT. Translation: CAIAGTGFTTNEKLFF.

Concerning this clone: One end of the junction varies from germline; a read error may be responsible. CDR3 nucleotide sequence: TGTGTCAGTAGTGCCGGCGGGACTAGCGGGATCAGTGAGCAGTTCTTC. This encodes CVSSAGGTSGISEQFF. This chain connects TRBV19 to TRBJ2-1; 13 bases fit TRBD2. Germline CDR1 and CDR2: LNHDA and SQIVND (reference sequence). This CDR3 contains 16 residues.

The chain combines TRBV30 with TRBJ2-3; 13 bases fit TRBD2. The CDR3 is 18 amino acids. Germline CDR1 is GTSNPN and CDR2 is SVGIG (reference sequence). Trimming removed 2 bases from V and 2 bases from J; junction bases left unmatched: 10. Here the CDR3 DNA reads TGTGCCTGGAGTCGCTCCGGGACTAGCGGGGTTAACACAGATACGCAGTATTTT. Translated: CAWSRSGTSGVNTDTQYF.

This rearrangement joins TRBV11-1 to TRBJ1-2; D ambiguous. CDR1 and CDR2 (germline): SGHAT, FQDESV (reference sequence). The germline V and J ends were trimmed by 1 base and 7 bases, with 16 bases remaining between them. The CDR3 loop spans 15 amino acids. Written as DNA, the CDR3 is TGTGCCAGCAGCTTAGATACGGGATTCCCACTTGGCTACACCTTC. It encodes CASSLDTGFPLGYTF.

Written as DNA, the CDR3 is TGTGCCAGCAGTTTATCGATCGACAGGGTGGGAGGTACGCAGTATTTT. Translated: CASSLSIDRVGGTQYF. This rearrangement joins TRBV27 to TRBJ2-3, with D perhaps matching TRBD1 (7 bases). The CDR3 spans 16 residues. Trimming took off 0 bases at V and 8 bases at J, with 18 bases between the two ends. In germline, CDR1 is MNHEY, CDR2 SMNVEV (reference sequence).

The chain combines TRBV30 with TRBJ1-5; 7 bases fit TRBD1. The ends lost 0 bases at V and 3 bases at J; junction bases unmatched: 5. The CDR3 sequence is 15 residues long. Per germline, CDR1 GTSNPN and CDR2 SVGIG (reference sequence). The CDR3 nucleotides read TGTGCCTGGAGTGTAGGTGACAGGGTCAATCAGCCCCAGCATTTT. It codes for CAWSVGDRVNQPQHF.

This clone was counted a single time. The chain has TRBV2 and TRBJ2-1, with TRBD1 matching over 9 bases. The CDR3 totals 15 residues. The germline V gene has CDR1 SNHLY and CDR2 FYNNEI. Unmatched junction bases numbered 8, after V lost 10 bases and J lost 1 base. This CDR3 reads CATKSGTGSYNEQFF. The CDR3 bases are TGTGCCACCAAATCCGGGACAGGGTCCTACAATGAGCAGTTCTTC.

This chain joins TRBV5-6 and TRBJ1-2, with 10 bases lining up with TRBD1. Germline values: CDR1 SGHDT, CDR2 YYEEEE. Unmatched junction bases numbered 12, after V lost 3 bases and J lost 4 bases. The CDR3 runs to 17 residues. CDR3 residues: CASSSMFRDRGGYGYTF. The CDR3 DNA reads TGTGCCAGCAGCTCGATGTTCCGGGACAGGGGAGGCTATGGCTACACCTTC.

This clone was detected only once. The chain recombines TRBV7-2 with TRBJ2-7; D gene ambiguous. The germline CDR1 and CDR2 sequences are SGHTA and FQGNSA. The CDR3 totals 14 residues. V lost 2 bases and J 0 bases, leaving 8 bases between the germline ends. The CDR3 DNA is TGTGCCAGCAGCTTATACTTGAACTCCTACGAGCAGTACTTC. Translated, it gives CASSLYLNSYEQYF.

The chain carries TRBV6-6 and TRBJ1-5; maybe TRBD1 (6 bases). Germline-derived CDR1 and CDR2 are MNHNY and SVGAGI (reference sequence). Trimming removed 2 bases from V and 4 bases from J, with 15 bases in between. The CDR3 totals 16 residues. The DNA for the CDR3 is TGTGCCAGCAGTTACCCGGGTACAGGGAAGAATCAGCCCCAGCATTTT. It is translated as CASSYPGTGKNQPQHF.

The chain is built from TRBV28 and TRBJ1-2; tentative D call: TRBD1 (6 bases). The CDR3 covers 14 residues. V was trimmed by 2 bases and J by 4 bases, leaving 11 bases between them. Germline V gene sequence: CDR1 MDHEN, CDR2 SYDVKM. The CDR3 nucleotides read TGTGCCAGCAGTTTAGGGGGCTCCCCCTATGGCTACACCTTC. This sequence encodes CASSLGGSPYGYTF.

The rearrangement links TRBV4-2 to TRBJ2-2; 8 bases map to TRBD2. The trim removed 0 bases at V and 7 bases at J, leaving 7 bases unmatched. Germline CDR1 is LGHNA and CDR2 is YNFKEQ. The CDR3 loop spans 16 amino acids. The CDR3 sequence: CASSQDLGREVGELFF. For the CDR3, the DNA is TGTGCCAGCAGCCAAGATCTGGGGCGGGAGGTCGGGGAGCTGTTTTTT.

The CDR3 DNA sequence: TGCAGCGTCCTTAGTGATGAGCAGTTCTTC. Its protein product is CSVLSDEQFF. The chain is built from TRBV29-1 and TRBJ2-1; D is ambiguous. Trimming removed 6 bases at V and 8 bases at J, with 8 bases between. CDR1 and CDR2 (germline): SQVTM, ANQGSEA. The CDR3 sequence is 10 residues long.

The genes are TRBV6-1 and TRBJ1-4; D unclear. The CDR3 loop spans 14 amino acids. In germline, CDR1 is MNHNS, CDR2 SASEGT. Trimming stripped 5 bases from V and 7 bases from J, with 14 bases between. The DNA for the CDR3 is TGTGCCAGCAGTTTGGACCCGGAGGGTGAAAAACTGTTTTTT. Its translation: CASSLDPEGEKLFF.

This clone came up a few times. CDR3 bases: TGTGCCAGTAGTACACAGGGTAATGAAAAACTGTTTTTT. Protein product: CASSTQGNEKLFF. V and J are TRBV19 and TRBJ1-4, with TRBD1 as a possible D gene (6 bases). The CDR3 has 13 amino acids. Per the germline V gene, CDR1 is LNHDA and CDR2 is SQIVND (reference sequence). Trimming removed 4 bases from V and 4 bases from J, with 7 bases in between.

The chain is built from TRBV9 and TRBJ2-5; 14 bases align to TRBD2. The CDR3 runs 15 residues. Germline values: CDR1 SGDLS, CDR2 YYNGEE. V dropped 4 bases and J dropped 5; count of bases not matched to a gene: 4. The CDR3 spells CASSSRLAGGETQYF. As DNA, the CDR3 is TGTGCCAGCAGCAGCCGACTAGCGGGAGGGGAGACCCAGTACTTC.

V gene TRBV29-1 combines with J gene TRBJ1-2; the D is unclear. CDR3 length: 10 residues. Trimming pared 3 bases from V and 6 bases from J, leaving 5 bases between. Looked up from germline, CDR1 is SQVTM and CDR2 is ANQGSEA. CDR3: CSVERDGYTF. Written as DNA, the CDR3 is TGCAGCGTTGAGAGGGATGGCTACACCTTC.

This chain joins TRBV2 and TRBJ1-1; TRBD1 matches 8 bases. From germline, CDR1 is SNHLY and CDR2 FYNNEI. After removal of 6 bases from V and 4 bases from J, the junction contained 10 bases not matched to a gene. The CDR3 runs to 15 residues. The CDR3: CASRDPGGAATEAFF. The CDR3 nucleotides read TGTGCCAGCAGGGACCCAGGGGGCGCAGCCACTGAAGCTTTCTTT.